These 32 T cell receptor beta chains were all obtained from the same sample, sequenced in a study of T cell changes during pregnancy in multiple sclerosis. Data came from immunoSEQ multiplex PCR; TCRdb stores just in-frame clones and leaves some out. The sample holds about 44,000 clones, just under 95% seen once. This specimen consisted of CD4+ T cells from peripheral blood mononuclear cells, obtained in the first trimester of pregnancy. Receptors originate from a female donor with multiple sclerosis, enrolled in a pregnancy study.

The V call is TRBV27, the J call TRBJ2-2; TRBD2 matches 12 bases. Germline CDR1 reads MNHEY; CDR2 reads SMNVEV (reference sequence). This CDR3 is built from 14 residues. J gave up 7 bases and V 6 bases, and 3 bases lay outside the gene matches. This chain's CDR3 is CASRLAGGVGELFF. CDR3 nucleotide sequence: TGTGCCAGCAGACTAGCGGGAGGCGTCGGGGAGCTGTTTTTT.

The chain recombines TRBV7-8 with TRBJ1-5; 8 bases align to TRBD1. Germline values: CDR1 SGHVS, CDR2 FQNEAQ. CDR3 length equals 14 residues. The V gene end was trimmed by 3 bases and the J gene end by 6 bases; junction bases not matched to a gene: 4. The chain's CDR3 is CASSFGQGGQPQHF. CDR3 nucleotide sequence: TGTGCCAGCAGCTTCGGACAGGGTGGTCAGCCCCAGCATTTT.

The V and J genes are TRBV5-1 and TRBJ2-3, with 8 bases identical to TRBD1. Trimming removed 4 bases from V and 3 bases from J; junction bases left unmatched: 7. CDR1 and CDR2 from the germline V gene are SGHRS and YFSETQ. The CDR3 is 15 residues long. This CDR3 is CASSLDRVPTDTQYF. As DNA, the CDR3 is TGCGCCAGCAGCCTGGACAGGGTCCCGACAGATACGCAGTATTTT.

J is TRBJ2-7 and V is TRBV5-1; a weak D match, TRBD2 (5 bases). Germline CDR1 is SGHRS and CDR2 is YFSETQ. V shed 5 bases and J shed 5 bases, with 14 bases lying between them. This CDR3 spans 13 amino acids. The CDR3, as DNA: TGCGCCAGCAGAGAAGGGAGCCTAAACGAGCAGTACTTC. Translating it yields CASREGSLNEQYF. Full variable domain (missing parts from reference TRBV5-1 and TRBJ2-7): KAGVTQTPRYLIKTRGQQVTLSCSPISGHRSVSWYQQTPGQGLQFLFEYFSETQRNKGNFPGRFSGRQFSNSRSEMNVSTLELGDSALYLCASREGSLNEQYFGPGTRLTVT.

The V gene is TRBV19, the J gene TRBJ1-2; perhaps TRBD1 as D (5 bases). Trimming pared 3 bases from V and 8 bases from J, leaving 22 bases between. Germline V gene data show CDR1 as LNHDA and CDR2 as SQIVND (reference sequence). The CDR3 is 16 residues long. The CDR3 loop is CASSIREGQVVRGYTF. CDR3 DNA sequence: TGTGCCAGTAGTATTAGGGAGGGGCAAGTGGTTCGGGGCTACACCTTC.

The chain is built from TRBV28 and TRBJ2-7, with 9 nucleotides matching TRBD2. Germline assignment: CDR1 MDHEN and CDR2 SYDVKM. After removal of 2 bases from V and 3 bases from J, the junction contained 5 bases not matched to a gene. This CDR3 is built from 15 residues. The CDR3 reads CASSLVAGVFYEQYF. DNA of the CDR3: TGTGCCAGCAGTTTAGTAGCGGGAGTTTTCTACGAGCAGTACTTC.

The rearrangement joins TRBV7-8 to TRBJ2-5; 7 positions agree with TRBD1. Germline lookup yields CDR1 SGHVS and CDR2 FQNEAQ. The V gene end was trimmed by 5 bases and the J gene end by 11 bases; junction bases not matched to a gene: 5. This CDR3 is 11 amino acids long. CDR3 residues: CASSQGTEQYF. The CDR3, as DNA: TGTGCCAGCAGCCAAGGGACAGAGCAGTACTTC.

J is TRBJ2-3 and V is TRBV5-1, with D tentatively TRBD1 (6 bases). Germline-derived CDR1 and CDR2 are SGHRS and YFSETQ. Deletions cut 0 bases from V and 4 bases from J, with 18 bases between. The CDR3 covers 17 residues. The CDR3 region has the DNA TGCGCCAGCAGCTTGGAAGGGGGTGGTATGCTGGCAGATACGCAGTATTTT. It codes for CASSLEGGGMLADTQYF. The variable domain in full, completed from reference TRBV5-1 and TRBJ2-3, reads KAGVTQTPRYLIKTRGQQVTLSCSPISGHRSVSWYQQTPGQGLQFLFEYFSETQRNKGNFPGRFSGRQFSNSRSEMNVSTLELGDSALYLCASSLEGGGMLADTQYFGPGTRLTVL.

The V call is TRBV14, the J call TRBJ1-2; D ambiguous. The CDR3 length is 13 residues. Germline assignment: CDR1 SGHDN and CDR2 FVKESK. Trimming pared 1 base from V and 6 bases from J, leaving 9 bases between. The CDR3 DNA sequence: TGTGCCAGCAGCCAAGTCAGAAGCGATGGCTACACCTTC. Amino acids: CASSQVRSDGYTF.

CDR3 residues: CASSLEGDYGYTF. Here the CDR3 DNA reads TGTGCCAGCAGCTTAGAAGGGGACTATGGCTACACCTTC. The V call is TRBV7-9, the J call TRBJ1-2; tentatively, D is TRBD1 (5 bases). This CDR3 is 13 amino acids long. V lost 1 base and J lost 3, with 6 bases in between. From germline, CDR1 is SEHNR and CDR2 FQNEAQ (reference sequence).

The table lists this clone with a count of one. The chain is built from TRBV9 and TRBJ2-1; 10 bases are shared with TRBD2. The germline CDR1 and CDR2 sequences are SGDLS and YYNGEE. CDR3 length: 18 residues. Trimming at V came to 3 bases and at J to 12 bases, leaving 21 bases not matched to a gene. The DNA of the CDR3 is TGTGCCAGCAGCGCGGCCCCTAAGACTAGCGGGTCGACTGAATGGCAGTTCTTC. It encodes CASSAAPKTSGSTEWQFF.

The genes are TRBV7-8 and TRBJ1-1; D is perhaps TRBD1 (6 bases). This CDR3 region has 18 residues. Trimming stripped 3 bases from V and 0 bases from J, with 20 bases between. Germline CDR1 SGHVS, CDR2 FQNEAQ. CDR3 sequence: CASSFSSGTRRMNTEAFF. CDR3 bases: TGTGCCAGCAGCTTTTCCTCCGGGACAAGGAGGATGAACACTGAAGCTTTCTTT.

V and J are TRBV19 and TRBJ2-3; D may be TRBD2 (5 bases). This CDR3 spans 14 amino acids. CDR1 LNHDA and CDR2 SQIVND come from the germline V gene (reference sequence). V was shortened by 6 bases and J by 2 bases, with 12 bases between the two germline ends. The CDR3 here is CASRSSGLTDTQYF. The CDR3 DNA reads as TGTGCCAGTAGGTCGAGCGGCCTCACAGATACGCAGTATTTT.

This chain connects TRBV11-3 to TRBJ2-2; D gene unclear. V lost 5 bases to trimming and J lost 1 base, with 17 bases between them. This CDR3 is built from 17 residues. Per the germline V gene, CDR1 is SGHNT and CDR2 is YENEEA. The CDR3 DNA sequence: TGTGCCAGCAGCCAGTCGGCGGTGGGTCAGAACACCGGGGAGCTGTTTTTT. Its translation is CASSQSAVGQNTGELFF.

The rearrangement joins TRBV6-6 to TRBJ2-7; TRBD2 is a possible D gene (6 bases). Trimming cost V 4 bases and J 2 bases, with 18 bases left between them. The CDR3 covers 16 residues. Germline values: CDR1 MNHNY, CDR2 SVGAGI (reference sequence). In nucleotides, the CDR3 is TGTGCCAGCAGTTCCCCCGTGGGGACTCAGACCTACGAGCAGTACTTC. As protein: CASSSPVGTQTYEQYF.

The chain combines TRBV4-1 with TRBJ2-4, with no clear D. Trimming shortened V by 0 bases and J by 0 bases, and 9 bases separated the two germline ends. The CDR3 runs 16 residues. Germline-derived CDR1 and CDR2 are MGHRA and YSYEKL. The CDR3 spells CASSQEIGLAKNIQYF. DNA for the CDR3: TGCGCCAGCAGCCAAGAGATCGGTTTAGCCAAAAACATTCAGTACTTC.

The chain recombines TRBV29-1 with TRBJ1-1; D possibly corresponds to TRBD1 (6 bases). The germline CDR1 and CDR2 sequences are SQVTM and ANQGSEA. Trimming took 2 bases from V and 4 from J, leaving 14 bases between them. The CDR3 is made up of 14 amino acids. The CDR3 spells CSVESLQGSTEAFF. CDR3 DNA: TGCAGCGTTGAATCCCTGCAGGGGAGCACTGAAGCTTTCTTT.

The rearrangement joins TRBV11-2 to TRBJ2-2; 9 nucleotides line up with TRBD2. This CDR3 is 15 amino acids long. V lost 5 bases, J lost 4 bases, and 5 bases stayed unmatched. Germline V gene lookup returns CDR1 SGHAT and CDR2 FQNNGV. CDR3 sequence reads: CASSPLAGRTGELFF. The CDR3 nucleotides are TGTGCCAGCAGCCCTCTAGCGGGACGCACCGGGGAGCTGTTTTTT.

V gene TRBV9 combines with J gene TRBJ1-5; D remains ambiguous. The germline V and J ends were trimmed by 0 bases and 4 bases, with 11 bases remaining between them. The V gene's germline CDR1 is SGDLS and CDR2 YYNGEE. The CDR3 extends over 15 amino acids. CDR3 DNA: TGTGCCAGCAGCGTAGACGGCAGGCAGAATCAGCCCCAGCATTTT. This gives the protein CASSVDGRQNQPQHF.

The chain links TRBV5-1 to TRBJ2-7; D may be TRBD1 (6 bases). V shed 2 bases and J shed 4 bases, with 16 bases lying between them. CDR3 length: 15 residues. Germline V gives CDR1 SGHRS, CDR2 YFSETQ. The chain's CDR3 is CASSLQGRAGYEQYF. The CDR3 region has the DNA TGCGCCAGCAGCTTACAGGGAAGGGCGGGTTACGAGCAGTACTTC.

The chain is built from TRBV28 and TRBJ1-1; the D gene is possibly TRBD1 (6 bases). Germline CDR1 is MDHEN and CDR2 is SYDVKM. The CDR3 contains 13 residues. Between the trimmed V and J ends, which lost 1 base and 11 bases, there was a span of 14 bases. In DNA form, the CDR3 reads TGTGCCAGCAGTTTATCCCCCAGGGGATGGGCTTTCTTT. It is translated as CASSLSPRGWAFF.

The genes are TRBV12-1 and TRBJ1-5; whether TRBD1, the table's D call, matches the DNA was not checked. TRBV12-1 is a pseudogene segment. The CDR3 extends over 16 amino acids. The CDR3 sequence: CASSFVGGRGFGPQHF. Written as DNA, the CDR3 is TGTGCCAGCAGCTTCGTTGGGGGCAGGGGATTTGGGCCCCAGCATTTT.

V and J are TRBV14 and TRBJ2-1; 15 nucleotides agree with TRBD2. Trimming at V came to 1 base and at J to 10 bases, leaving 8 bases not matched to a gene. The CDR3 loop spans 17 amino acids. CDR1 is SGHDN, CDR2 FVKESK, per germline. The DNA of the CDR3 is TGTGCCAGCAGCCAAGGGAGGACTAGCGGGAGGGCCGGCGAGCAGTTCTTC. It specifies CASSQGRTSGRAGEQFF.

The sample holds one count of this clone. The V call is TRBV28, the J call TRBJ2-2; 7 positions match TRBD1. The germline V gene has CDR1 MDHEN and CDR2 SYDVKM. The junction had 9 bases not matched to a gene; V was cut back by 4 bases and J by 7 bases. This CDR3 has 15 amino acids. CDR3 bases: TGTGCCAGCAGTTCTACTGGACAGGTTTTCGGGGAGCTGTTTTTT. It yields the protein CASSSTGQVFGELFF.

The chain employs TRBV7-9 and TRBJ2-7; D perhaps matches TRBD2 (5 bases). CDR1 is SEHNR, CDR2 FQNEAQ, per germline (reference sequence). V was cut by 2 bases and J by 0 bases, with 8 bases left in between. This CDR3 contains 14 residues. CDR3 protein: CASSLLGSSYEQYF. In nucleotides, the CDR3 is TGTGCCAGCAGCTTACTAGGGAGCTCCTACGAGCAGTACTTC.

This clone has only a few counts. The chain couples TRBV5-1 to TRBJ2-5, with D unclear. The V gene's germline CDR1 is SGHRS and CDR2 YFSETQ. This CDR3 is 15 amino acids long. Trimming removed 0 bases from V and 1 base from J, with 10 bases in between. CDR3 coding DNA: TGCGCCAGCAGCTTGGCCGCCAGGTTCCAAGAGACCCAGTACTTC. Its protein is CASSLAARFQETQYF.

The rearrangement joins TRBV5-1 to TRBJ2-7, with D unclear. Germline CDR1 is SGHRS and CDR2 is YFSETQ. There are 11 residues in the CDR3. V lost 0 bases and J lost 6, with 4 bases in between. In DNA form, the CDR3 reads TGCGCCAGCAGCTTGGACGGCGAGCAGTACTTC. Its translation: CASSLDGEQYF.

This clone was observed a handful of times. The chain links TRBV7-9 to TRBJ2-3; D possibly corresponds to TRBD2 (6 bases). The germline V gene encodes CDR1 SEHNR and CDR2 FQNEAQ (reference sequence). The V end was cut by 3 bases, the J end by 2 bases, with 18 bases between. The CDR3 length is 17 residues. The CDR3 region is CASSFGGAGPFTDTQYF. The CDR3, as DNA: TGTGCCAGCAGCTTTGGCGGGGCAGGCCCATTCACAGATACGCAGTATTTT.

The table lists this clone with a few counts. The J gene is TRBJ2-5, the V gene TRBV5-1; 8 bases match TRBD2. In germline, CDR1 is SGHRS, CDR2 YFSETQ. With V trimmed by 3 bases and J by 7 bases, 8 bases remained unmatched. The CDR3 extends over 14 amino acids. The CDR3 DNA is TGCGCCAGCAGCTCGACTAGCGAACGAGGGACCCAGTACTTC. This translates into CASSSTSERGTQYF. Based on the CDR3 plus reference TRBV5-1 and TRBJ2-5, the full variable domain is KAGVTQTPRYLIKTRGQQVTLSCSPISGHRSVSWYQQTPGQGLQFLFEYFSETQRNKGNFPGRFSGRQFSNSRSEMNVSTLELGDSALYLCASSSTSERGTQYFGPGTRLLVL.

The chain uses TRBV4-3 and TRBJ1-5; D is ambiguous. This CDR3 is built from 14 residues. CDR1 is LGHNA and CDR2 is YSLEER in the germline V gene. V lost 1 base to trimming and J lost 5 bases, with 9 bases between them. The CDR3 region is CASSQGSGHQPQHF. In nucleotides, the CDR3 is TGCGCCAGCAGCCAAGGGAGCGGGCATCAGCCCCAGCATTTT.

V is TRBV11-1 and J is TRBJ2-7; unclear D gene. Per germline, CDR1 SGHAT and CDR2 FQDESV (reference sequence). The CDR3 has 14 amino acids. V gave up 3 bases and J gave up 5 bases, with 14 bases separating them. The CDR3 DNA reads TGTGCCAGCAGCTTCCGAATCGGCCGGGACGAGCAGTACTTC. Its translation is CASSFRIGRDEQYF.

CDR3 residues: CASSRDRGRNTEAFF. CDR3 nucleotides: TGTGCCAGCAGTAGGGACAGGGGAAGGAACACTGAAGCTTTCTTT. The chain is built from TRBV6-1 and TRBJ1-1; 10 bases are shared with TRBD1. The J segment lost 1 base and the V segment lost 5 bases, leaving 4 bases of the junction unmatched. Germline-derived CDR1 and CDR2 are MNHNS and SASEGT. The CDR3 is 15 amino acids.